This T cell receptor beta chain was documented in a study of T cells in Graves' hyperthyroidism and ophthalmopathy. The investigators amplified TCR beta CDR3 regions from RNA transcripts. HTBI primers were the set used in a first-round RT-PCR of the TCR CDR3. TCRdb independently ran MiXCR on the multiplex PCR reads; one entry per CDR3 protein. Among roughly 740,000 distinct CDR3 sequences, approximately 16% were seen once, and the ten largest hold under 9.5%. CDR3 size: 15 residues. In germline, CDR1 is LGHDT, CDR2 YNNKEL (reference sequence). Germline trimming cut 1 base from V and 4 bases from J; bases unmatched to any gene: 4. Together with thyroid ultrasound, orbital computed tomography, serum thyroxine and TRAb, clinical symptoms were used for diagnoses. This clonotype has a count of ten or more.

The sequenced sample consisted of blood. The clonotype originates from a man younger than 30 with Graves' hyperthyroidism. The chain links TRBV3-1 to TRBJ2-1, with 7 positions matching TRBD1. The DNA of the CDR3 is TGTGCCAGCAGCCAAGTGGACAGGACTTACAATGAGCAGTTCTTC. It translates to CASSQVDRTYNEQFF.